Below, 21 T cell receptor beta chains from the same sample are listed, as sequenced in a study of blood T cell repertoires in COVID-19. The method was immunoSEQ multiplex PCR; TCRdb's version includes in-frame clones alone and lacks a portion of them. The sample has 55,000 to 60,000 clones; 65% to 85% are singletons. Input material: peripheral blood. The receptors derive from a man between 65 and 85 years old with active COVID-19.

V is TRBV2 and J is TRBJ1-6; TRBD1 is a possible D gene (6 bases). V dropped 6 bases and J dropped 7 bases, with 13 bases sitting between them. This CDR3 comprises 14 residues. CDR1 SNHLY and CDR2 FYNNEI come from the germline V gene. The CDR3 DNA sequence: TGTGCCAGCAGATCCGGGACACAGAATTCACCCCTCCACTTT. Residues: CASRSGTQNSPLHF.

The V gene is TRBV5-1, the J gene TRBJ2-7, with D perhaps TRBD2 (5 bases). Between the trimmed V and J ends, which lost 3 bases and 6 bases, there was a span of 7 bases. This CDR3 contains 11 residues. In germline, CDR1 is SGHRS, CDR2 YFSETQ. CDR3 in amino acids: CASSSGVEQYF. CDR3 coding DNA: TGCGCCAGCAGCTCCGGGGTCGAGCAGTACTTC.

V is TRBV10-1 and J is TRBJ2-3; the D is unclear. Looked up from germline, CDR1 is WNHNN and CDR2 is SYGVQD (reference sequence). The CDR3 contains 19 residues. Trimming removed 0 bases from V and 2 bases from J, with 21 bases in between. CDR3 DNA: TGCGCCAGCAGTGAGTCAAGAGCCAGGTCGGTCCTTTACACAGATACGCAGTATTTT. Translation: CASSESRARSVLYTDTQYF.

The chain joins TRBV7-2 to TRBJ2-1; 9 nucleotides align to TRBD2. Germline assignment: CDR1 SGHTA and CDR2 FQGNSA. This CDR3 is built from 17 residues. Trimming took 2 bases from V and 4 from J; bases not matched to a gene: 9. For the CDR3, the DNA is TGTGCCAGCAGCTTAAAATTCGCGGGAGGGGTATACAATGAGCAGTTCTTC. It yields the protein CASSLKFAGGVYNEQFF.

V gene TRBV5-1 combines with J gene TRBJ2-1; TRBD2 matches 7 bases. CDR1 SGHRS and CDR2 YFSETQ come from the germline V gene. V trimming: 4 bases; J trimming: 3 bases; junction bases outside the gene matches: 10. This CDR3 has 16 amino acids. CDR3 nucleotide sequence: TGCGCCAGCAGCCCCGCGCTAGCGGACGGCTACAATGAGCAGTTCTTC. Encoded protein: CASSPALADGYNEQFF.

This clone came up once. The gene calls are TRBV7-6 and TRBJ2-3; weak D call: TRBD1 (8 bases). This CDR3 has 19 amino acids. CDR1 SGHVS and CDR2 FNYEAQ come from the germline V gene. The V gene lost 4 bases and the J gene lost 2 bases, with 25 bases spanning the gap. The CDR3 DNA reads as TGTGCCAGCAGCTCAGGGGCAGGGGGCCCTAGCGGTATCACAGATACGCAGTATTTT. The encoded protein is CASSSGAGGPSGITDTQYF. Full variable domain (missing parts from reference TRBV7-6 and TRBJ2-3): GAGVSQSPRYKVTKRGQDVALRCDPISGHVSLYWYRQALGQGPEFLTYFNYEAQQDKSGLPNDRFSAERPEGSISTLTIQRTEQRDSAMYRCASSSGAGGPSGITDTQYFGPGTRLTVL.

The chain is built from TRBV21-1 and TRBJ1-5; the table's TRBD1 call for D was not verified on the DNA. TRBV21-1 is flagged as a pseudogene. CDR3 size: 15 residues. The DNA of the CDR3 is TGTGCCAGCAGCCCGCCGGGACACTTAAATCAGCCCCAGCATTTT. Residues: CASSPPGHLNQPQHF.

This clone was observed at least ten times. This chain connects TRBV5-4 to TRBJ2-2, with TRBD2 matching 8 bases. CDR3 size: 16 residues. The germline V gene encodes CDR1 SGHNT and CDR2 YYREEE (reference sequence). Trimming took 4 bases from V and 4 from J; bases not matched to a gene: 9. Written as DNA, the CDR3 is TGTGCCAGCAGCCCAGTAGCGGGGATGAGCACCGGGGAGCTGTTTTTT. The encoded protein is CASSPVAGMSTGELFF.

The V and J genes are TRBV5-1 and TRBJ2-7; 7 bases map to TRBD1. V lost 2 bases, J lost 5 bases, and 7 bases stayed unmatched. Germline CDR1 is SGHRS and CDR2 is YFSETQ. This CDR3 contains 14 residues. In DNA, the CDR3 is TGCGCCAGCAGCTTAACAGGGGTAGGTCACGAGCAGTACTTC. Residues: CASSLTGVGHEQYF.

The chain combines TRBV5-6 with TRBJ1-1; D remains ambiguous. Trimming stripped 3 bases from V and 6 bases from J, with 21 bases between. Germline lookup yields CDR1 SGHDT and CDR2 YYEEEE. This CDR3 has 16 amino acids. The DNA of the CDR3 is TGTGCCAGCAGCTCCCAATCTCGGAGGAGGGCAGCTGAAGCTTTCTTT. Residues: CASSSQSRRRAAEAFF. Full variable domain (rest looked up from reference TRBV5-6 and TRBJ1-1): DAGVTQSPTHLIKTRGQQVTLRCSPKSGHDTVSWYQQALGQGPQFIFQYYEEEERQRGNFPDRFSGHQFPNYSSELNVNALLLGDSALYLCASSSQSRRRAAEAFFGQGTRLTVV.

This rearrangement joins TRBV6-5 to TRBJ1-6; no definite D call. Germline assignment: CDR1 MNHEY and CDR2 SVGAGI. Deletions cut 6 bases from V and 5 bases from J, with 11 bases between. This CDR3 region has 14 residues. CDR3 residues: CASSHGEDNSPLHF. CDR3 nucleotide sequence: TGTGCCAGCAGCCACGGAGAGGATAATTCACCCCTCCACTTT.

CDR3 loop: CASSYPTGLENIQYF. For the CDR3, the DNA is TGTGCCAGCAGTTACCCGACAGGGTTGGAAAACATTCAGTACTTC. The rearrangement joins TRBV6-6 to TRBJ2-4, with 7 bases that match TRBD1. From germline, CDR1 is MNHNY and CDR2 SVGAGI (reference sequence). After removal of 2 bases from V and 5 bases from J, the junction contained 6 bases not matched to a gene. The CDR3 loop spans 15 amino acids.

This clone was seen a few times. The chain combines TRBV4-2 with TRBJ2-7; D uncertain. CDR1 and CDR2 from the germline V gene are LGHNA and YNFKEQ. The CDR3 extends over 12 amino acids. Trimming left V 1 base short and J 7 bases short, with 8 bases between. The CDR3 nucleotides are TGTGCCAGCAGCCAAGTCGGTGGTGAGCAGTACTTC. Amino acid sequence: CASSQVGGEQYF.

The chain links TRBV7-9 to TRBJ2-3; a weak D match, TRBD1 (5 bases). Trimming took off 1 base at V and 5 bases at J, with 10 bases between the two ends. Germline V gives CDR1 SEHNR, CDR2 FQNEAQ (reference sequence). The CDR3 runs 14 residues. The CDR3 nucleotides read TGTGCCAGCAGCTTAGACCGACAGTTAGATACGCAGTATTTT. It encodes CASSLDRQLDTQYF.

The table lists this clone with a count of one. The CDR3: CASSEAGGGNTQYF. The DNA for the CDR3 is TGTGCCAGCAGTGAAGCGGGAGGCGGGAATACGCAGTATTTT. J is TRBJ2-3 and V is TRBV6-1; a weak D match, TRBD2 (6 bases). Per germline, CDR1 MNHNS and CDR2 SASEGT. The CDR3 extends over 14 amino acids. Trimming pared 0 bases from V and 7 bases from J, leaving 11 bases between.

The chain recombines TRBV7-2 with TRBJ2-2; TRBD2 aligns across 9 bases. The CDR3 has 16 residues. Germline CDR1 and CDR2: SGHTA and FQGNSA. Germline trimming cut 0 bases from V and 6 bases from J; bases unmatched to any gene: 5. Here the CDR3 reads CASSLARPSGAGELFF. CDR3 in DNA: TGTGCCAGCAGCTTAGCGCGGCCTAGCGGGGCCGGGGAGCTGTTTTTT.

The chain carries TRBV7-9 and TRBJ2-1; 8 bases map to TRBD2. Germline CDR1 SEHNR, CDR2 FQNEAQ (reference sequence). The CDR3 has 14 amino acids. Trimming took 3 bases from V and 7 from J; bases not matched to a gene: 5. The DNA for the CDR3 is TGTGCCAGCAGCTTCGGACTAGCTCTAAATGAGCAGTTCTTC. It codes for CASSFGLALNEQFF.

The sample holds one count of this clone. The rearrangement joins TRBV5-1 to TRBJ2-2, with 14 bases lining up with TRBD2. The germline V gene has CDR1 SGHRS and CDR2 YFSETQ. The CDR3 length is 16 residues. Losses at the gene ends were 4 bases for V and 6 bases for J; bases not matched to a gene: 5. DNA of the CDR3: TGCGCCAGCAGCAAGGGGACTAGCGGGAGATCCGGGGAGCTGTTTTTT. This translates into CASSKGTSGRSGELFF. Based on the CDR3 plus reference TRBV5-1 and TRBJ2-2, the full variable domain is KAGVTQTPRYLIKTRGQQVTLSCSPISGHRSVSWYQQTPGQGLQFLFEYFSETQRNKGNFPGRFSGRQFSNSRSEMNVSTLELGDSALYLCASSKGTSGRSGELFFGEGSRLTVL.

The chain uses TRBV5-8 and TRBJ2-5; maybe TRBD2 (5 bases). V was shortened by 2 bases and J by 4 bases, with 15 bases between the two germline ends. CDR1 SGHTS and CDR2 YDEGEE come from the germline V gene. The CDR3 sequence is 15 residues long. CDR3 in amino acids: CASSLGGTLGETQYF. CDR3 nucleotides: TGTGCCAGCAGCTTAGGAGGCACACTGGGAGAGACCCAGTACTTC.

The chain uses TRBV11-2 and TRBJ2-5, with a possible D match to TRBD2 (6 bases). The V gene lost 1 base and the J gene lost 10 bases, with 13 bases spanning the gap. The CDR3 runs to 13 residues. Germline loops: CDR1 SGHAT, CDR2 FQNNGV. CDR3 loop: CASSLVGQRVQYF. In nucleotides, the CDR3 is TGTGCCAGCAGCTTAGTGGGGCAGCGGGTCCAGTACTTC.

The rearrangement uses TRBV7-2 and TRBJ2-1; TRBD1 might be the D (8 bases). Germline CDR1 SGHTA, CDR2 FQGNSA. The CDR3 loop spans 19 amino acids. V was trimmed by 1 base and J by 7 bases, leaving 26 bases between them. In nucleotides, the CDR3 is TGTGCCAGCAGCTTAGTAGCAGGGGGCTTATCCAGCGGGATGAATGAGCAGTTCTTC. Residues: CASSLVAGGLSSGMNEQFF.